This entry concerns a single TCR beta chain. CDR3 length equals 19 residues. The germline V gene encodes CDR1 MDHEN and CDR2 SYDVKM. V dropped 2 bases and J dropped 4; count of bases not matched to a gene: 17. The sample belongs to a study of blood T cell repertoires in COVID-19. On the study more broadly: Spain, Italy and the United States supplied samples that represented acute and convalescent COVID-19.

As handled by the study authors: Researchers report that nucleated cell counts were estimated from reference gene primer amplification. Measured with immunoSEQ multiplex PCR; TCRdb has only the in-frame clones, and not every one. D and trimming come from the DNA, and the V and J calls and clone size come from that table. The sample shows around 300,000 clones, 85% of them seen only once. This chain uses TRBV28 with TRBJ1-2; 9 bases agree with TRBD1. The material sequenced was PBMCs or T cells enriched from blood (not recorded which). This clonotype was obtained from a woman aged 50 to 65 who had recovered from COVID-19. The CDR3 loop reads CASSLGQGYALAPSYGYTF. In DNA, the CDR3 is TGTGCCAGCAGTTTAGGACAGGGGTATGCTTTGGCCCCCTCCTATGGCTACACCTTC.